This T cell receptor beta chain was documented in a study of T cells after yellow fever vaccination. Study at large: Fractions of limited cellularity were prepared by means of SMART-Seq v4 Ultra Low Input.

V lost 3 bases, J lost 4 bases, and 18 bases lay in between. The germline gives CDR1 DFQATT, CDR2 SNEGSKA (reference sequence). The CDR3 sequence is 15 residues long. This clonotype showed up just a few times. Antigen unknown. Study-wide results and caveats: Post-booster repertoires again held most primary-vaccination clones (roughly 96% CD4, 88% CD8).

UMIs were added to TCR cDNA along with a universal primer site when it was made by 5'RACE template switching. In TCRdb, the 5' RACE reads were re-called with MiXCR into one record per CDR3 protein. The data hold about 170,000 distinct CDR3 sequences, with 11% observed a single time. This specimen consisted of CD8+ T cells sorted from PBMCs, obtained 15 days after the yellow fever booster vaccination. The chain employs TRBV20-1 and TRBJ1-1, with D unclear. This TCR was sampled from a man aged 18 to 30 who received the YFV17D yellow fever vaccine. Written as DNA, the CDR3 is TGCAGTGCTAGTTTGGCGAGACTAGACGCCACTGAAGCTTTCTTT. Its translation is CSASLARLDATEAFF.